Listed here is a single T cell receptor (beta chain). Its matching antigen is unknown. This sample is drawn from a study of cytomegalovirus exposure and HLA in healthy donors. Study-level information: Tens of millions of unique TCR sequences came from HLA-typed donors in an early release.

This CDR3 comprises 12 residues. In germline, CDR1 is LNHDA, CDR2 SQIVND (reference sequence). Trimming at V came to 10 bases and at J to 6 bases, leaving 5 bases not matched to a gene. The PCR had 60 Vbeta and 13 Jbeta primers. The repertoire was sequenced with immunoSEQ multiplex PCR; TCRdb's copy has only in-frame clones and lacks some. The data show about 150,000 clones, 60% to 85% seen once. The donors gave bone marrow, and they were healthy. Study results and caveats: A later analysis reportedly found fewer N-insertions in an Asian-associated ancestry cluster than the approximately 670-donor mean. Later on, an analysis tied approximately 15,000 TCR beta sequences to HLA alleles at 0.05 false discovery rate.

The sequenced sample was PBMCs. This TCR was recovered from a man aged 35 to 55 in good health and CMV-seropositive. The V gene is TRBV19, the J gene TRBJ2-2; 7 bases fit TRBD2. The CDR3 loop reads CATLRGAGELFF. The CDR3 nucleotides read TGTGCCACCCTCCGGGGGGCCGGGGAGCTGTTTTTT.